The TCR beta chain under discussion was sequenced for a study of CD8+ T cells in alopecia areata. Looking at the study overall: Patients received oral tofacitinib, 5 to 10 mg twice daily, for moderate-to-severe alopecia areata. Points from the study as a whole: Uncertainty remains about how baseline CD8+ expansion links to response, with one nonresponder.

This CDR3 is 18 amino acids long. The V and J ends lost 5 bases and 0 bases, in that order; junction bases with no gene match: 16. Germline CDR1 reads SGDLS; CDR2 reads YYNGEE. A remark on this clone: Its matching antigen is unknown.

This sample's treatment: oral pan-JAK inhibitor, 5-10 mg twice daily. RNA extraction and reverse transcription yielded cDNA as sequencing template. Using immunoSEQ multiplex PCR, the repertoire was profiled, and TCRdb retains in-frame clones only, with some absent. The sample consists of approximately 100,000 clones, about 61% of them appearing once. The sample consisted of CD8+ T cells sorted from blood, taken at approximately week 56, from a patient treated with tofacitinib. The chain has TRBV9 and TRBJ1-1; 7 positions agree with TRBD1. The clonotype comes from a human donor with alopecia areata. CDR3 nucleotide sequence: TGTGCCAGCAGACCTGCCCCACAGGGGAAATTGATGAACACTGAAGCTTTCTTT. It encodes CASRPAPQGKLMNTEAFF.